The sequence of this TCR beta chain was determined in a study of blood T cell repertoires in COVID-19. The CDR3 totals 13 residues. Trimming took 2 bases from V and 3 from J, leaving 8 bases between them. From germline, CDR1 is SGHRS and CDR2 YFSETQ. Sequencing was performed with immunoSEQ multiplex PCR; in TCRdb, only in-frame clones are kept and a portion is missing. The data hold some 70,000 clones, with 88% observed a single time. The clonotype originates from a woman between 70 and 85 years old with acute or convalescent COVID-19. Sample: peripheral blood. The chain couples TRBV5-1 to TRBJ1-1, with D unclear. In nucleotides, the CDR3 is TGCGCCAGCAGCTTAACCCGGGACACTGAAGCTTTCTTT. This encodes CASSLTRDTEAFF.